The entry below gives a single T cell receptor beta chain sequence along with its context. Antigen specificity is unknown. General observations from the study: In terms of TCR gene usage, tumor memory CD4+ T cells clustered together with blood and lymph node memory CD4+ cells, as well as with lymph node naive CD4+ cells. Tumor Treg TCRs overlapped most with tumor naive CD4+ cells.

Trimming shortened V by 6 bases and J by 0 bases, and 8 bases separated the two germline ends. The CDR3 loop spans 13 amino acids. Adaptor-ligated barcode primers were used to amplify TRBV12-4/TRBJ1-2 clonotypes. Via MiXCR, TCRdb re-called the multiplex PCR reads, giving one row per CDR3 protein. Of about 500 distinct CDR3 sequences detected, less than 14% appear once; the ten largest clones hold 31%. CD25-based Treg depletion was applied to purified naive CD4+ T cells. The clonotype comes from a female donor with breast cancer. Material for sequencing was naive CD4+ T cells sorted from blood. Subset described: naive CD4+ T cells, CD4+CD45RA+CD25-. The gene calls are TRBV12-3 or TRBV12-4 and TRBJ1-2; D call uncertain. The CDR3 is CASSRQPNYGYTF. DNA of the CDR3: TGTGCCAGCAGCCGACAACCTAACTATGGCTACACCTTC.